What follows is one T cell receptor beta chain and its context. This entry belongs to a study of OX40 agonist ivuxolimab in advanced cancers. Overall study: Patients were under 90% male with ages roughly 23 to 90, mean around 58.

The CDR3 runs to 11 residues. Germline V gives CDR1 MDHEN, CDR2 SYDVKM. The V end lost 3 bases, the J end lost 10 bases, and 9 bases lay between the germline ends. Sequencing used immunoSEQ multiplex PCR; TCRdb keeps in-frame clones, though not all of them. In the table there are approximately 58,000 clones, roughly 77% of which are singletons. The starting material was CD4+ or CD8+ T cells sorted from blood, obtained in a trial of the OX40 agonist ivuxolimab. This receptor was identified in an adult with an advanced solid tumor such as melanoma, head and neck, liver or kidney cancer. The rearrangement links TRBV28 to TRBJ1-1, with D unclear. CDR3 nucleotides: TGTGCCAGCAGTTTGTGGGGTCCAGCTTTCTTT. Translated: CASSLWGPAFF.